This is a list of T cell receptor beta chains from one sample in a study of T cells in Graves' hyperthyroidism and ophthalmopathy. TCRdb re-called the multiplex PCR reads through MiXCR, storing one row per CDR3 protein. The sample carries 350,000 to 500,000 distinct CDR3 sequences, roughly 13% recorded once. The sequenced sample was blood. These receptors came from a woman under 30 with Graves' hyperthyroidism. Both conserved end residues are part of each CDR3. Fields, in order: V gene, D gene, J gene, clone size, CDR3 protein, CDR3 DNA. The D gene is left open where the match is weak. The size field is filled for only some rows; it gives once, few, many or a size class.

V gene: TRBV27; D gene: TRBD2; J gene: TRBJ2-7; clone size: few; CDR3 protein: CASSFSGVAYEQYF; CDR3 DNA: TGTGCCAGCAGTTTCAGCGGGGTAGCCTACGAGCAGTACTTC
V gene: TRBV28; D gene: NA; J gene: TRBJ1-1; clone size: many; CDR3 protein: CASSLGGLNTEAFF; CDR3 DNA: TGTGCCAGCAGTTTGGGAGGGCTGAACACTGAAGCTTTCTTT
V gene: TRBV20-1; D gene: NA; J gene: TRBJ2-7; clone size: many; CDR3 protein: CSARDWASPTYEQYF; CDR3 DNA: TGCAGTGCTAGAGATTGGGCATCCCCTACCTACGAGCAGTACTTC
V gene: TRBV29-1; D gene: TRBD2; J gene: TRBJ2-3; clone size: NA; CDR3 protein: CSAVERVRLAVLKNKPLDTQYF; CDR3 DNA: TGCAGCGCCGTTGAAAGGGTTCGACTAGCGGTCTTAAAAAACAAGCCCTTGGATACGCAGTATTTT
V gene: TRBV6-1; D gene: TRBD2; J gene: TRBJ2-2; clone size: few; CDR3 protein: CASSKHLAGGPTGELFF; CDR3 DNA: TGTGCCAGCAGTAAACACCTAGCGGGAGGGCCCACCGGGGAGCTGTTTTTT
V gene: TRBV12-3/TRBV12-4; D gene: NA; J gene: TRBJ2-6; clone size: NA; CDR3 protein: CASSLGERGANVLTF; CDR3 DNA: TGTGCCAGCAGTTTGGGGGAGCGCGGGGCCAACGTCCTGACTTTC
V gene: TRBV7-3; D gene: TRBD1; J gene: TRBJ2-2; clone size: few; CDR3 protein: CASSLLAGGFGGELFF; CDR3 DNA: TGTGCCAGCAGCTTATTGGCAGGGGGCTTCGGCGGGGAGCTGTTTTTT
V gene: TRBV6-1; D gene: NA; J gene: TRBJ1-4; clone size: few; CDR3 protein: CASSAGQLINEKLFF; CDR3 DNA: TGTGCCAGCAGTGCCGGGCAGCTTATTAATGAAAAACTGTTTTTT
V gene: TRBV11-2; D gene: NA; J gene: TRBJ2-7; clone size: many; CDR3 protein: CASSLEGPQGSYEQYF; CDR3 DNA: TGTGCCAGCAGCTTAGAGGGACCCCAGGGTTCTTACGAGCAGTACTTC
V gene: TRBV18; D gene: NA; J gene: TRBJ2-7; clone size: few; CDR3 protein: CASSPPTGVAYEQYF; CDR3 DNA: TGTGCCAGCTCACCACCGACGGGAGTGGCCTACGAGCAGTACTTC
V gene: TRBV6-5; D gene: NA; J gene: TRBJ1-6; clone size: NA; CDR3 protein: CANSYGAGESSYNSPLHF; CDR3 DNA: TGTGCCAACAGTTACGGGGCGGGGGAGAGCTCCTATAATTCACCCCTCCACTTT
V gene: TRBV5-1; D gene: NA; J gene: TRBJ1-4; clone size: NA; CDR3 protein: CASSRRGGLATNEKLFF; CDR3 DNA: TGCGCCAGCAGCAGGCGGGGAGGGTTAGCAACTAATGAAAAACTGTTTTTT
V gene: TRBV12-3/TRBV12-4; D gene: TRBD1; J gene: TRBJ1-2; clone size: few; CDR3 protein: CASTAGGANYGYTF; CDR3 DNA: TGTGCCAGCACCGCAGGGGGTGCTAACTATGGCTACACCTTC
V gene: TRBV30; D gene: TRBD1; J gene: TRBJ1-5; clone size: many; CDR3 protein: CAWSPRGGQGQPQHF; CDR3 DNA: TGTGCCTGGAGTCCCAGGGGGGGCCAGGGACAGCCCCAGCATTTT
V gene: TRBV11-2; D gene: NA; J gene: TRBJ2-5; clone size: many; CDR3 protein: CASSLDRTETQYF; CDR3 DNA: TGTGCCAGCAGCTTAGATAGGACCGAGACCCAGTACTTC
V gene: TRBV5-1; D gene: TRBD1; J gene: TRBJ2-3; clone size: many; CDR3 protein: CASSPTGVPDTQYF; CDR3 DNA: TGCGCCAGCAGCCCGACAGGGGTCCCAGATACGCAGTATTTT
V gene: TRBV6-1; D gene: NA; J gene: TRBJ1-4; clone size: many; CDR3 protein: CASSPHENEKLFF; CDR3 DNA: TGTGCCAGCAGTCCCCATGAGAATGAAAAACTGTTTTTT
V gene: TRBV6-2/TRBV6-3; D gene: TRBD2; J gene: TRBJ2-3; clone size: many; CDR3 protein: CASRLSGSTYTQYF; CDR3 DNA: TGTGCCAGCAGACTTAGCGGGAGTACATATACGCAGTATTTT
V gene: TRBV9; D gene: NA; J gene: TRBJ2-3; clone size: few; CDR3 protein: CASSVGAGQLTDTQYF; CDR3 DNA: TGTGCCAGCAGCGTAGGGGCCGGACAGCTCACAGATACGCAGTATTTT
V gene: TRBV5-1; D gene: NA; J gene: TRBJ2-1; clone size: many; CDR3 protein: CASSLDRDNEQFF; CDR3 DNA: TGCGCCAGCAGCCTGGACAGAGACAATGAGCAGTTCTTC
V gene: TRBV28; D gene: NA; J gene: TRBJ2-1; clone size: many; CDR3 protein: CASIGDNEQFF; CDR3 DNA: TGTGCCAGCATTGGGGACAATGAGCAGTTCTTC
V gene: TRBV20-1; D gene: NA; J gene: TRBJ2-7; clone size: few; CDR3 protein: CSAGDRRDTNEQYF; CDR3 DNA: TGCAGTGCTGGCGACAGGAGGGATACTAACGAGCAGTACTTC
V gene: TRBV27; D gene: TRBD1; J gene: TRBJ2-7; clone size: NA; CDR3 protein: CASSLLSTTGGSYEQYF; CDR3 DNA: TGTGCCAGCAGTTTACTCTCAACGACAGGGGGAAGCTACGAGCAGTACTTC
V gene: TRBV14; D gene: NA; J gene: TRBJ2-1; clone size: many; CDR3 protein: CASSRVTHEQFF; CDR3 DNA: TGTGCCAGCAGCCGAGTTACCCATGAGCAGTTCTTC
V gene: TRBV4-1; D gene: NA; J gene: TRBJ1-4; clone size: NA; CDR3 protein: CASSLGPLNEKLFF; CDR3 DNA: TGCGCCAGCAGCCTGGGACCGCTAAATGAAAAACTGTTTTTT
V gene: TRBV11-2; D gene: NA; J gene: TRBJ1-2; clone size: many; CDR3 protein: CASSLLGPGVYGYTF; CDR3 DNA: TGTGCCAGCAGCTTGCTCGGACCGGGGGTCTATGGCTACACCTTC
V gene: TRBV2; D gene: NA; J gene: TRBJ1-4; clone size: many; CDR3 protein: CASRMGRAEKLFF; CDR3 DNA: TGTGCCAGCAGGATGGGCAGGGCTGAAAAACTGTTTTTT
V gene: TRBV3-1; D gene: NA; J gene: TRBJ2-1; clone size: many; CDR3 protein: CASSQERGSGFF; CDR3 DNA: TGTGCCAGCAGCCAAGAGAGGGGATCTGGGTTCTTC
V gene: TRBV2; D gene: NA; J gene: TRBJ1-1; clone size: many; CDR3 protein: CASSSSQNTEAFF; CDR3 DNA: TGTGCCAGCAGTAGCAGCCAAAACACTGAAGCTTTCTTT
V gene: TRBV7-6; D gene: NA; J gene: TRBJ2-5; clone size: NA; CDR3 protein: CASSPAQSEETQYF; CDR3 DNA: TGTGCCAGCAGCCCCGCCCAAAGCGAAGAGACCCAGTACTTC
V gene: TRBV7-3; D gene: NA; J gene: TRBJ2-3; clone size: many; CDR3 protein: CASSWTSTDTQYF; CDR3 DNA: TGTGCCAGCAGCTGGACTAGCACAGATACGCAGTATTTT